Below, 11 T cell receptor beta chains from the same sample are listed, as sequenced in a study of blood T cells in healthy people across ages. Primers used in a second PCR of roughly 7 to 12 cycles were a sample-barcoded 5' primer and a J-beta primer mix. MiXCR, applied by TCRdb to the 5' RACE reads, yields one record per CDR3 protein. The sample yields 650,000 to 1,000,000 distinct CDR3 sequences, about 36% seen once. The sequenced sample consisted of blood. The receptors shown here come from a man in his late teens or twenties in good health.

The chain recombines TRBV7-2 with TRBJ2-7; TRBD2 might be the D (6 bases). Germline loops: CDR1 SGHTA, CDR2 FQGNSA. The CDR3 contains 15 residues. V was trimmed by 5 bases and J by 2 bases, leaving 16 bases between them. The CDR3 region is CASSEGLGEAYEQYF. The CDR3 region has the DNA TGTGCCAGCAGCGAGGGACTCGGGGAAGCCTACGAGCAGTACTTC.

This clonotype was observed a few times. The chain is built from TRBV5-4 and TRBJ2-7; D may be TRBD1 (5 bases). The CDR3 has 17 amino acids. The germline V gene encodes CDR1 SGHNT and CDR2 YYREEE (reference sequence). The V and J ends lost 1 base and 2 bases respectively, with 19 bases between them. CDR3 sequence (DNA): TGTGCCAGCAGCTTGAGGTCCTTAAAAACAGGTACCTACGAGCAGTACTTC. Protein product: CASSLRSLKTGTYEQYF.

V usage is TRBV30 and J usage is TRBJ1-1, with a weak D call TRBD1 (5 bases). In germline, CDR1 is GTSNPN, CDR2 SVGIG (reference sequence). The length of the CDR3 is 14 residues. Trimming pared 5 bases from V and 8 bases from J, leaving 21 bases between. CDR3 DNA: TGTGCCTGGGGGGCTGGGGGGGTTTATTTGGAAGCTTTCTTT. Protein: CAWGAGGVYLEAFF.

This clonotype has a count of ten or more. J is TRBJ2-6 and V is TRBV12-3 or TRBV12-4; TRBD1 agrees at 8 bases. This CDR3 has 17 amino acids. With V trimmed by 6 bases and J by 1 base, 8 bases remained unmatched. CDR3 sequence: CASSPGQGNSGANVLTF. The CDR3 region has the DNA TGTGCCAGCAGCCCCGGACAGGGAAATTCTGGGGCCAACGTCCTGACTTTC.

This clonotype has only a few counts. The V gene is TRBV4-3, the J gene TRBJ2-1, with D maybe TRBD2 (6 bases). Trimming cost V 0 bases and J 4 bases, with 13 bases left between them. CDR1 and CDR2 (germline): LGHNA, YSLEER. The CDR3 consists of 16 residues. In nucleotides, the CDR3 is TGCGCCAGCAGCCAAGACGGCGGCGGGACTTACAATGAGCAGTTCTTC. It specifies CASSQDGGGTYNEQFF.

This clonotype was counted a few times. DNA of the CDR3: TGCAGTGCTAGAGATCAAGTTAGGATCGGTCCCTACAATGAGCAGTTCTTC. Its translation is CSARDQVRIGPYNEQFF. The chain employs TRBV20-1 and TRBJ2-1; D not certain. V lost 0 bases, J lost 2 bases, and 17 bases lay in between. Germline V gives CDR1 DFQATT, CDR2 SNEGSKA (reference sequence). This CDR3 spans 17 amino acids.

The chain's CDR3 is CASSYGPGPGGETQYF. CDR3 bases: TGCGCCAGCAGTTATGGCCCGGGACCCGGAGGAGAGACCCAGTACTTC. This rearrangement joins TRBV5-1 to TRBJ2-5; the D call may be TRBD1 or TRBD2 (5 bases each). Looked up from germline, CDR1 is SGHRS and CDR2 is YFSETQ. V lost 5 bases and J 4 bases, leaving 21 bases between the germline ends. The CDR3 covers 16 residues.

In this sample, this clonotype turned up many times. The chain is built from TRBV9 and TRBJ1-2, with D perhaps matching TRBD1 (6 bases). This CDR3 has 16 amino acids. The germline V gene has CDR1 SGDLS and CDR2 YYNGEE. Between the trimmed V and J ends, which lost 4 bases and 3 bases, there was a span of 19 bases. CDR3 loop: CASSPRGDKGDYGYTF. For the CDR3, the DNA is TGTGCCAGCAGCCCAAGAGGGGACAAAGGGGACTATGGCTACACCTTC. Using reference TRBV9 and TRBJ1-2 for the parts outside the CDR3, the full variable domain is DSGVTQTPKHLITATGQRVTLRCSPRSGDLSVYWYQQSLDQGLQFLIQYYNGEERAKGNILERFSAQQFPDLHSELNLSSLELGDSALYFCASSPRGDKGDYGYTFGSGTRLTVV.

This clonotype was seen repeatedly, ten times or more. This chain uses TRBV29-1 with TRBJ1-4, with 7 positions matching TRBD1. In germline, CDR1 is SQVTM, CDR2 ANQGSEA. The CDR3 is 14 residues long. Trimming at V came to 4 bases and at J to 4 bases, leaving 6 bases not matched to a gene. The CDR3 loop reads CSVGGGASNEKLFF. CDR3 sequence (DNA): TGCAGCGTTGGAGGGGGCGCGAGTAATGAAAAACTGTTTTTT.

The chain carries TRBV12-5 and TRBJ1-2, with D possibly matching TRBD1 (5 bases). Germline V lookup: CDR1 LGHNT, CDR2 FRNRAP. The CDR3 has 13 residues. V was shortened by 2 bases and J by 7 bases, with 11 bases between the two germline ends. CDR3 nucleotide sequence: TGTGCTAGTGGTTTGTTGGCAGGGAGTGGCTACACCTTC. Amino acids: CASGLLAGSGYTF.

A few counts support this clonotype. The chain recombines TRBV2 with TRBJ2-7; D possibly corresponds to TRBD1 (5 bases). The germline V and J ends were trimmed by 10 bases and 5 bases, with 12 bases remaining between them. CDR3 length: 11 residues. CDR1 SNHLY and CDR2 FYNNEI come from the germline V gene. This chain's CDR3 is CATQGSDEQYF. The CDR3 DNA reads TGTGCCACCCAGGGTTCGGACGAGCAGTACTTC.